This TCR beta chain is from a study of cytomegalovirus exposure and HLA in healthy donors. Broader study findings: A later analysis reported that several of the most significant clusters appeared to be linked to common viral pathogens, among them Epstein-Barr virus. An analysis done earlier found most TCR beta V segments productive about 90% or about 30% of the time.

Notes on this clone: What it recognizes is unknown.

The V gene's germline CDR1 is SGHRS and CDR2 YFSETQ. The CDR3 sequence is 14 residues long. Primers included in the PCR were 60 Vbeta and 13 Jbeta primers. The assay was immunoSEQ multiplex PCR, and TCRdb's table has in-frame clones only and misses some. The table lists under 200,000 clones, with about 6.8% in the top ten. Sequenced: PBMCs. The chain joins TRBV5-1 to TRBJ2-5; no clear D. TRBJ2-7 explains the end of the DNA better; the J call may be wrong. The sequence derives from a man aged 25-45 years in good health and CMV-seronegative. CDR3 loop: CASSLERSSYEQYF. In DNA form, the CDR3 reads TGCGCCAGCAGCTTGGAGAGGAGCTCCTACGAGCAGTACTTC.